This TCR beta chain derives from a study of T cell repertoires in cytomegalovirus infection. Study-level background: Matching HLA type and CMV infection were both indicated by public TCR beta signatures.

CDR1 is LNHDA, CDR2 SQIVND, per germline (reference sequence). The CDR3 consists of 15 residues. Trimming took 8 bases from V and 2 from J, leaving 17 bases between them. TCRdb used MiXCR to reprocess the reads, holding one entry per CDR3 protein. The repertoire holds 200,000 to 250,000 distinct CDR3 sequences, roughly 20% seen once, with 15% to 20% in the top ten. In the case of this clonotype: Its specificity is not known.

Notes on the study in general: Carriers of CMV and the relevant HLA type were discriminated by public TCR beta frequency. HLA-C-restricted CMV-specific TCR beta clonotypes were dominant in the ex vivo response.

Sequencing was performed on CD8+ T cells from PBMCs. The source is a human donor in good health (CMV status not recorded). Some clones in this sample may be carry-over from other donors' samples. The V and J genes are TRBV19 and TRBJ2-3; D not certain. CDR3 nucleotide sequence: TGTGCCAGTCTCAAAGGAAAGTCCAACACAGATACGCAGTATTTT. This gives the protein CASLKGKSNTDTQYF.